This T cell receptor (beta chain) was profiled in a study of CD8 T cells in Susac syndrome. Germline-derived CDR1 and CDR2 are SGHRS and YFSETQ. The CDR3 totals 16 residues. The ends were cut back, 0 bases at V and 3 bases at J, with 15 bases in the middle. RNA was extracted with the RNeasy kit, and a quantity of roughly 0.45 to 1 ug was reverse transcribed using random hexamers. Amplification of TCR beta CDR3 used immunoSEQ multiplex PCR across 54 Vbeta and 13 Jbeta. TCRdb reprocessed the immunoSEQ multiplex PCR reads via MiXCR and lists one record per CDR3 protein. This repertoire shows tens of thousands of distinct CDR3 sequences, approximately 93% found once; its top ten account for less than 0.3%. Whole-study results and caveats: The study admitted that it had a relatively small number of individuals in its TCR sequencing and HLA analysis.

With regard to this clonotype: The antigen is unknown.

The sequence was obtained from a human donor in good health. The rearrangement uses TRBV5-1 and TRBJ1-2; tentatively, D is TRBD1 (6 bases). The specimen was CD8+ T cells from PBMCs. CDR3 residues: CASSLALAGAHYGYTF. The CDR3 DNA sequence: TGCGCCAGCAGCTTGGCCTTAGCAGGGGCACACTATGGCTACACCTTC.